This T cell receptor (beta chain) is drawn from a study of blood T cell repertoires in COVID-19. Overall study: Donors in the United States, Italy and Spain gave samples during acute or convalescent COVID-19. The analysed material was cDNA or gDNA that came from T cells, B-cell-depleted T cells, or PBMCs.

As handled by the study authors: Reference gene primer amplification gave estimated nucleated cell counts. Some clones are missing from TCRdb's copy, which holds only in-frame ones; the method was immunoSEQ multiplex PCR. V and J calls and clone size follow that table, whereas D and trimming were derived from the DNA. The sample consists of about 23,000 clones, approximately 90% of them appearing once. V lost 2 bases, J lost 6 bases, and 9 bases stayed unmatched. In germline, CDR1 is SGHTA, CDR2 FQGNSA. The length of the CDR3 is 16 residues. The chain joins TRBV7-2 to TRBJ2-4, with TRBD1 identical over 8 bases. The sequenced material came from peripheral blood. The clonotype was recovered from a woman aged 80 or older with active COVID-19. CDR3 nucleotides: TGTGCCAGCAGCTTAATATCAGGCCAGGGGGCAAACATTCAGTACTTC. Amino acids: CASSLISGQGANIQYF.